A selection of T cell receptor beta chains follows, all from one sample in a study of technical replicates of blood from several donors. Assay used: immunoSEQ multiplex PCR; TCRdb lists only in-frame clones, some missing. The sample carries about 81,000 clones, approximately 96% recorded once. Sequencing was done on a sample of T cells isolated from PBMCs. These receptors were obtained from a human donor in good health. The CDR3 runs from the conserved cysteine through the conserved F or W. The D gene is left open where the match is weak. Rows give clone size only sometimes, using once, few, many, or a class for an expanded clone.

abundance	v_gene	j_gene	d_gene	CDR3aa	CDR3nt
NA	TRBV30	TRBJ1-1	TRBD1	CAWSEIPGQGATEAFF	TGTGCCTGGAGTGAAATCCCTGGACAGGGGGCGACTGAAGCTTTCTTT
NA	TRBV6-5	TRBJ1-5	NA	CASMREGSSNQPQHF	TGTGCCAGCATGAGGGAGGGGTCTAGCAATCAGCCCCAGCATTTT
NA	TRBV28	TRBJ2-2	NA	CASSLWGASTGELFF	TGTGCCAGCAGTTTATGGGGGGCTTCCACCGGGGAGCTGTTTTTT
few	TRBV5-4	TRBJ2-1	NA	CASSFTGMNEQFF	TGTGCCAGCAGCTTTACAGGGATGAATGAGCAGTTCTTC
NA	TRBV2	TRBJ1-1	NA	CASSEYPNTEAFF	TGTGCCAGCAGTGAGTATCCGAACACTGAAGCTTTCTTT
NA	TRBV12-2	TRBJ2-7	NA	CASRPGPLTGAGEQYF	TGTGCAAGTCGCCCCGGTCCCCTTACAGGGGCGGGCGAGCAGTACTTC
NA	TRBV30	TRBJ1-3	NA	CAWRDGSRILGNTIYF	TGTGCCTGGAGAGACGGGTCCCGCATCCTTGGAAACACCATATATTTT
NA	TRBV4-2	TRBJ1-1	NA	CASSQVGSLNTEAFF	TGTGCCAGCAGCCAAGTAGGGAGCTTGAACACTGAAGCTTTCTTT
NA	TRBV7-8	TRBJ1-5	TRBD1	CASSPRTGGPSQPQHF	TGTGCCAGCAGCCCCCGGACAGGGGGCCCCAGTCAGCCCCAGCATTTT
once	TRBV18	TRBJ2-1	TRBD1	CASSILAGTGSPYEQFF	TGTGCCAGCTCAATACTAGCCGGGACAGGGTCACCCTATGAGCAGTTCTTC
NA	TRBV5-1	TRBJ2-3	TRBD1	CASSLETGGADTQYF	TGCGCCAGCAGCTTGGAAACAGGGGGAGCAGATACGCAGTATTTT
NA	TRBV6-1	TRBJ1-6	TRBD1	CASSGDRAGRDSPLHF	TGTGCCAGCAGTGGGGACAGAGCCGGGAGGGATTCACCCCTCCACTTT
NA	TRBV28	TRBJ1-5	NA	CASSWVDSNQPQHF	TGTGCCAGCAGTTGGGTCGACAGTAATCAGCCCCAGCATTTT
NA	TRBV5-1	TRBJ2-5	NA	CASSSYMGGKETQYF	TGCGCCAGCAGCTCGTATATGGGAGGAAAAGAGACCCAGTACTTC
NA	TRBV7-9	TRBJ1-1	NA	CASSFNRGLNTEAFF	TGTGCCAGCAGCTTCAATAGGGGGTTGAACACTGAAGCTTTCTTT
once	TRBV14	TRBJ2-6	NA	CASSQSGANVLTF	TGTGCCAGCAGCCAATCAGGGGCCAACGTCCTGACTTTC
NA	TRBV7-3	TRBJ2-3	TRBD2	CASSLTSGSASTDTQYF	TGTGCCAGCAGCTTAACTAGCGGGTCCGCTAGCACAGATACGCAGTATTTT
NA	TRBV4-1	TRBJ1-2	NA	CASSQAWGGPHGYTF	TGCGCCAGCAGCCAAGCTTGGGGGGGACCTCATGGCTACACCTTC
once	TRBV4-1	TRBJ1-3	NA	CASSQESFYSPGNTIYF	TGCGCCAGCAGCCAAGAATCTTTTTACAGTCCTGGAAACACCATATATTTT
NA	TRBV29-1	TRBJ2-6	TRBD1	CSAQQGSSSGANVLTF	TGCAGCGCACAACAGGGGTCTAGCTCTGGGGCCAACGTCCTGACTTTC
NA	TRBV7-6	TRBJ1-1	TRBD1	CASSLSPDRDTEAFF	TGTGCCAGCAGCTTGTCCCCCGACAGGGACACTGAAGCTTTCTTT
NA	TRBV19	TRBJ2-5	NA	CASIGTLGQETQYF	TGTGCCAGTATTGGGACATTAGGTCAAGAGACCCAGTACTTC
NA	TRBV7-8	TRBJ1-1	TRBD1	CASSLRQGTTEAFF	TGTGCCAGCAGCCTTCGACAGGGGACGACTGAAGCTTTCTTT
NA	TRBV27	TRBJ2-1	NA	CASSFQGWENEQFF	TGTGCCAGCAGTTTCCAGGGGTGGGAGAATGAGCAGTTCTTC
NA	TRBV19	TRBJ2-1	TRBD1	CASSPLRDRIHNEQFF	TGTGCCAGTAGTCCCCTGCGGGACAGGATCCACAATGAGCAGTTCTTC
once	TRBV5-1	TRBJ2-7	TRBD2	CASREGTSGYEQYF	TGCGCCAGCAGGGAAGGGACTAGCGGTTACGAGCAGTACTTC
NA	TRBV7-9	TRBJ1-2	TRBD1	CASSNTGVGYTF	TGTGCCAGCAGCAATACAGGGGTTGGCTACACCTTC
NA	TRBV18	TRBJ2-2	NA	CASSPGLNTGELFF	TGTGCCAGCTCACCTGGACTAAACACCGGGGAGCTGTTTTTT
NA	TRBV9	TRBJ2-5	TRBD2	CASSVVPGGQETQYF	TGTGCCAGCAGCGTAGTACCGGGGGGCCAAGAGACCCAGTACTTC
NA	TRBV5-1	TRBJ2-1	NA	CASSLEPEYNEQFF	TGCGCCAGCAGCTTGGAACCAGAATACAATGAGCAGTTCTTC
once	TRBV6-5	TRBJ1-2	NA	CASSYFLDPRGYGYTF	TGTGCCAGCAGTTATTTTTTAGATCCACGGGGCTATGGCTACACCTTC
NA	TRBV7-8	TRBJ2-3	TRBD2	CASSFRTSGSGDTQYF	TGTGCCAGCAGCTTTCGGACTAGCGGGAGTGGGGATACGCAGTATTTT
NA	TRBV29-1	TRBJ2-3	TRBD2	CSVEPLAGDTDTQYF	TGCAGCGTTGAACCCCTAGCGGGGGACACAGATACGCAGTATTTT
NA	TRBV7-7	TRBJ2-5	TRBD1	CASSFRMGQGEETQYF	TGTGCTAGCAGCTTCCGAATGGGACAGGGAGAAGAGACCCAGTACTTC
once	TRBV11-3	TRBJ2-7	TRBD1	CASSPSPGGEQYF	TGTGCCAGCAGCCCCTCTCCAGGGGGCGAGCAGTACTTC
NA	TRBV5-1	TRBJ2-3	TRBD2	CASSAGTSSTDTQYF	TGCGCCAGCAGCGCAGGGACTAGTAGCACAGATACGCAGTATTTT
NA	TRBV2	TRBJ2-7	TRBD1	CALQGEEQYF	TGTGCCCTCCAGGGGGAGGAGCAGTACTTC
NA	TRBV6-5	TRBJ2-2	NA	CASTQDTGELFF	TGTGCCAGTACCCAGGACACCGGGGAGCTGTTTTTT
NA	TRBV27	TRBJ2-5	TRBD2	CASSRRLAGVLQETQYF	TGTGCCAGCAGTCGCAGACTAGCGGGGGTACTACAAGAGACCCAGTACTTC
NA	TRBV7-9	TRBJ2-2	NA	CASRRAINTGELFF	TGTGCCAGCAGAAGAGCTATCAACACCGGGGAGCTGTTTTTT
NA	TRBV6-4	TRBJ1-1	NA	CASSDSSGNTEAFF	TGTGCCAGCAGTGACTCGAGCGGGAACACTGAAGCTTTCTTT
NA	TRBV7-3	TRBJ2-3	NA	CASSQEDTPVDTQYF	TGTGCCAGCAGCCAGGAAGACACGCCGGTAGATACGCAGTATTTT
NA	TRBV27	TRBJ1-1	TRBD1	CASSLEGTGNTEAFF	TGTGCCAGCAGTTTAGAGGGGACAGGGAACACTGAAGCTTTCTTT
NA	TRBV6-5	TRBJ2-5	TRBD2	CASSYSTTSVETQYF	TGTGCCAGCAGTTACTCGACTACTAGCGTGGAGACCCAGTACTTC
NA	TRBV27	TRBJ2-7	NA	CASSSLGGRIYEQYF	TGTGCCAGCAGTTCGCTCGGGGGAAGGATCTACGAGCAGTACTTC
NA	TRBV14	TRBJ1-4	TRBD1	CASSQDHLRTGGRGLNEKLFF	TGTGCCAGCAGCCAAGATCATTTGAGGACAGGGGGCAGGGGCCTTAATGAAAAACTGTTTTTT
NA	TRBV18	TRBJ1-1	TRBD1	CASSVTGTTEAFF	TGTGCCAGCTCAGTGACAGGGACCACTGAAGCTTTCTTT
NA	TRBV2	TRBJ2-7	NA	CASRGTSYEQYF	TGTGCCAGCAGAGGGACATCCTACGAGCAGTACTTC
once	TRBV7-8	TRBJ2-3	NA	CASSLEFLGATDTQYF	TGTGCCAGCAGTTTAGAGTTTCTGGGGGCAACCGATACGCAGTATTTT
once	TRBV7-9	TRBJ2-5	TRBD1	CASSLVEGQGRETQYF	TGTGCCAGCAGCTTAGTAGAGGGACAGGGGAGAGAGACCCAGTACTTC
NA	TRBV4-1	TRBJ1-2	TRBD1	CASSQDLSNRGFNYGYTF	TGCGCCAGCAGCCAAGATCTGTCCAACAGGGGCTTCAACTATGGCTACACCTTC
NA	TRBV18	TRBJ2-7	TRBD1	CASSPGAAPDRTTYEQYF	TGTGCCAGCTCACCGGGGGCGGCTCCGGACAGGACCACCTACGAGCAGTACTTC
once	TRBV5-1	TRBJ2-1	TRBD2	CASSLVLAASPEQFF	TGCGCCAGCAGCTTGGTGCTAGCGGCCTCACCAGAGCAGTTCTTC
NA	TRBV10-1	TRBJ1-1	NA	CASSKDRLNTEAFF	TGCGCCAGCAGCAAGGACAGACTGAACACTGAAGCTTTCTTT